The 16 T cell receptor beta chains presented below share a single source sample, sequenced in a study of technical replicates of blood from several donors. TCRdb's table, derived via immunoSEQ multiplex PCR, lists solely in-frame clones and lacks some. The table includes over 45,000 clones, around nine tenths detected once. The source material was PBMCs. The receptors come from a human donor in good health. Some clones in this sample may be carry-over from other donors' samples.

V gene TRBV9 combines with J gene TRBJ1-5, with D possibly being TRBD1 (6 bases). V lost 0 bases and J 5 bases, leaving 12 bases between the germline ends. Germline V lookup: CDR1 SGDLS, CDR2 YYNGEE. The CDR3 length is 15 residues. The CDR3 DNA reads TGTGCCAGCAGCGTAGCTGGGGGGGCGGATCAGCCCCAGCATTTT. Translation: CASSVAGGADQPQHF.

The V gene is TRBV6-4, the J gene TRBJ1-1; D is uncertain. This CDR3 region has 18 residues. CDR1 is MRHNA and CDR2 is SNTAGT in the germline V gene. The V gene lost 6 bases and the J gene lost 2 bases, with 25 bases spanning the gap. CDR3 amino acids: CASSLIRCSSLLNTEAFF. The CDR3 DNA reads TGTGCCAGCAGCCTCATCCGGTGTTCGAGCCTTCTAAACACTGAAGCTTTCTTT.

V gene TRBV18 combines with J gene TRBJ1-2; the D is unclear. The V end was cut by 3 bases, the J end by 6 bases, with 11 bases between. CDR1 and CDR2 (germline): KGHSH, LQKENI. This CDR3 is built from 13 residues. The CDR3 reads CASSPAGRDGYTF. The CDR3 DNA reads as TGTGCCAGCTCACCGGCGGGGAGGGATGGCTACACCTTC.

This clone was seen more than once but under ten times. V is TRBV2 and J is TRBJ1-4; tentatively, D is TRBD1 (6 bases). Trimming shortened V by 4 bases and J by 5 bases, and 11 bases separated the two germline ends. The germline gives CDR1 SNHLY, CDR2 FYNNEI. There are 14 residues in the CDR3. The CDR3 DNA is TGTGCCAGCAGTGTTGGGGGGGCGAATGAAAAACTGTTTTTT. This encodes CASSVGGANEKLFF.

The rearrangement links TRBV5-4 to TRBJ2-3; 9 bases are a match to TRBD2. J was trimmed by 1 base and V by 2 bases; bases with no gene match: 2. Germline CDR1 is SGHNT and CDR2 is YYREEE (reference sequence). This CDR3 spans 15 amino acids. CDR3 loop: CASSFGGRGTDTQYF. The CDR3 DNA follows: TGTGCCAGCAGCTTCGGCGGGAGGGGCACAGATACGCAGTATTTT.

The genes are TRBV7-2 and TRBJ2-1; D is ambiguous. The CDR3 totals 16 residues. Trimming stripped 4 bases from V and 3 bases from J, with 16 bases between. Germline loops: CDR1 SGHTA, CDR2 FQGNSA. The CDR3, as DNA: TGTGCCAGCAGCTCCCTGACCCGGAGCCTCTACAATGAGCAGTTCTTC. This encodes CASSSLTRSLYNEQFF.

This clone is a singleton in its sample. V usage is TRBV11-3 and J usage is TRBJ2-5; weak D call: TRBD2 (7 bases). From germline, CDR1 is SGHNT and CDR2 YENEEA. The CDR3 length is 17 residues. V lost 4 bases and J 8 bases, leaving 26 bases between the germline ends. The CDR3 here is CASSSTRGAAKRVTQYF. DNA of the CDR3: TGTGCCAGCAGCTCAACCCGGGGGGCAGCCAAGAGAGTCACCCAGTACTTC.

The chain carries TRBV19 and TRBJ2-4, with 8 bases that match TRBD1. Germline V lookup: CDR1 LNHDA, CDR2 SQIVND (reference sequence). The CDR3 contains 17 residues. The V and J ends lost 3 bases and 3 bases, in that order; junction bases with no gene match: 10. The CDR3 protein is CASSIDSTGGIKNIQYF. The CDR3, as DNA: TGTGCCAGTAGTATTGATTCCACAGGGGGTATCAAAAACATTCAGTACTTC.

The chain has TRBV7-3 and TRBJ2-3; TRBD2 agrees at 8 bases. V dropped 5 bases and J dropped 9; count of bases not matched to a gene: 13. The CDR3 covers 15 residues. Germline V gene lookup returns CDR1 SGHTA and CDR2 FQGTGA. The CDR3, as DNA: TGTGCCAGCAGCCCGGGACTAGGGGCTGTTTGGACGCAGTATTTT. This encodes CASSPGLGAVWTQYF.

The V call is TRBV9, the J call TRBJ2-5; 14 bases align to TRBD2. The DNA end favors TRBJ2-7, so the J call may be wrong. CDR3 length: 19 amino acids. The germline gives CDR1 SGDLS, CDR2 YYNGEE. The CDR3 loop reads CASSAGGLAGVPRSYEQYF. For the CDR3, the DNA is TGTGCCAGCAGCGCCGGGGGACTAGCGGGAGTCCCTCGGTCCTACGAGCAGTACTTC.

The V and J genes are TRBV6-5 and TRBJ2-7; 7 bases are shared with TRBD2. This CDR3 spans 15 amino acids. J lost 7 bases, V lost 6 bases, and 15 bases had no gene match. Germline assignment: CDR1 MNHEY and CDR2 SVGAGI. This chain's CDR3 is CASSPWASGSGEQYF. The CDR3 region has the DNA TGTGCCAGCAGCCCCTGGGCTAGCGGCAGCGGAGAGCAGTACTTC.

This chain connects TRBV6-1 to TRBJ2-1, with D hard to call. CDR1 and CDR2 from the germline V gene are MNHNS and SASEGT. CDR3 length: 13 amino acids. Between the trimmed V and J ends, which lost 0 bases and 6 bases, there was a span of 6 bases. DNA of the CDR3: TGTGCCAGCAGTGAAGCGATCGGCAATGAGCAGTTCTTC. Its translation: CASSEAIGNEQFF.

The chain uses TRBV4-3 and TRBJ2-2; D ambiguous. CDR1 LGHNA and CDR2 YSLEER come from the germline V gene. V lost 0 bases and J lost 5, with 4 bases in between. The CDR3 is made up of 13 amino acids. In nucleotides, the CDR3 is TGCGCCAGCAGCCAAGACGGGACCGGGGAGCTGTTTTTT. This gives the protein CASSQDGTGELFF.

The J gene is TRBJ1-4, the V gene TRBV30; D call uncertain. The germline V and J ends were trimmed by 3 bases and 8 bases, with 4 bases remaining between them. The germline CDR1 and CDR2 sequences are GTSNPN and SVGIG (reference sequence). The CDR3 runs 10 residues. The CDR3 loop reads CAWRREKLFF. DNA of the CDR3: TGTGCCTGGAGGCGAGAAAAACTGTTTTTT. Filled out from reference TRBV30 and TRBJ1-4, the complete variable domain reads SQTIHQWPATLVQPVGSPLSLECTVEGTSNPNLYWYRQAAGRGLQLLFYSVGIGQISSEVPQNLSASRPQDRQFILSSKKLLLSDSGFYLCAWRREKLFFGSGTQLSVL.

This chain connects TRBV5-1 to TRBJ2-2, with 9 bases that match TRBD1. V shed 4 bases and J 5 bases; nucleotides not matched to a gene: 6. The germline V gene encodes CDR1 SGHRS and CDR2 YFSETQ. The CDR3 runs to 15 residues. This chain's CDR3 is CASSATGGMTGELFF. CDR3 sequence (DNA): TGCGCCAGCAGCGCGACAGGGGGGATGACCGGGGAGCTGTTTTTT.

V gene TRBV4-1 combines with J gene TRBJ2-7; a weak D match, TRBD1 (5 bases). CDR1 and CDR2 (germline): MGHRA, YSYEKL. The germline V and J ends were trimmed by 4 bases and 0 bases, with 16 bases remaining between them. The CDR3 is made up of 16 amino acids. CDR3 DNA sequence: TGCGCCAGCAGCCCCGAGGTTACAGGTTACTCCTACGAGCAGTACTTC. This codes for CASSPEVTGYSYEQYF.